Each of the 17 T cell receptor beta chains below was sequenced from the same sample in a study of cytomegalovirus exposure and HLA in healthy donors. The PCR ran on 60 Vbeta and 13 Jbeta primers. Repertoires were generated with immunoSEQ multiplex PCR, while TCRdb's copy carries only in-frame clones and drops some. Its listing shows some 110,000 clones. Specimen: PBMCs. All receptors derive from a man in his forties in good health and CMV-seropositive.

CDR3 protein: CASSMPSGRTDTQYF. In DNA, the CDR3 is TGTGCCAGTAGTATGCCTAGCGGGAGGACAGATACGCAGTATTTT. The chain links TRBV19 to TRBJ2-3; 11 nucleotides line up with TRBD2. Unmatched junction bases numbered 2, after V lost 3 bases and J lost 3 bases. This CDR3 region has 15 residues. Per the germline V gene, CDR1 is LNHDA and CDR2 is SQIVND (reference sequence). Based on the CDR3 plus reference TRBV19 and TRBJ2-3, the full variable domain is DGGITQSPKYLFRKEGQNVTLSCEQNLNHDAMYWYRQDPGQGLRLIYYSQIVNDFQKGDIAEGYSVSREKKESFPLTVTSAQKNPTAFYLCASSMPSGRTDTQYFGPGTRLTVL.

The chain recombines TRBV11-2 with TRBJ2-5; TRBD2 matches at 7 bases. Germline V gives CDR1 SGHAT, CDR2 FQNNGV. The CDR3 spans 15 residues. V lost 2 bases and J lost 4; bases outside the gene matches: 7. CDR3: CASSLLLAARETQYF. CDR3 bases: TGTGCCAGCAGCTTACTCCTAGCGGCTAGAGAGACCCAGTACTTC.

The chain combines TRBV5-5 with TRBJ1-5, with D tentatively TRBD1 (5 bases). Trimming removed 2 bases at V and 2 bases at J, with 8 bases between. Per the germline V gene, CDR1 is SGHKS and CDR2 is YYEKEE (reference sequence). There are 14 residues in the CDR3. CDR3 sequence reads: CASSLTQGNQPQHF. The CDR3 coding sequence is TGTGCCAGCAGCTTAACACAGGGCAATCAGCCCCAGCATTTT.

The chain joins TRBV6-5 to TRBJ2-3, with 9 bases lining up with TRBD2. V trimming: 11 bases; J trimming: 5 bases; junction bases outside the gene matches: 11. The CDR3 sequence is 14 residues long. Germline assignment: CDR1 MNHEY and CDR2 SVGAGI. CDR3 amino acids: CASNSAGGVDTQYF. As DNA, the CDR3 is TGTGCCTCAAACTCAGCGGGAGGTGTAGATACGCAGTATTTT.

V usage is TRBV29-1 and J usage is TRBJ2-3; 8 bases line up with TRBD2. This CDR3 contains 12 residues. CDR1 is SQVTM and CDR2 is ANQGSEA in the germline V gene. J gave up 6 bases and V 6 bases, and 5 bases lay outside the gene matches. As DNA, the CDR3 is TGCAGCGTCACTAGCGGATATGATACGCAGTATTTT. It encodes CSVTSGYDTQYF.

V usage is TRBV10-2 and J usage is TRBJ2-7, with a possible D match to TRBD2 (5 bases). The CDR3 is made up of 12 amino acids. Trimming took off 8 bases at V and 3 bases at J, with 11 bases between the two ends. CDR1 and CDR2 from the germline V gene are WSHSY and SAAADI. CDR3 bases: TGCGCCAGCCGAGGGCTTCGCTACGAGCAGTACTTC. Translated, it gives CASRGLRYEQYF.

The V gene is TRBV27, the J gene TRBJ1-5, with D unclear. The germline V gene encodes CDR1 MNHEY and CDR2 SMNVEV (reference sequence). The CDR3 runs to 13 residues. V was trimmed by 6 bases and J by 5 bases, leaving 11 bases between them. The chain's CDR3 is CASSGSADQPQHF. DNA for the CDR3: TGTGCCAGCAGCGGGTCGGCGGATCAGCCCCAGCATTTT.

The chain joins TRBV7-3 to TRBJ2-3; 13 positions match TRBD2. This CDR3 is 20 amino acids long. Germline V lookup: CDR1 SGHTA, CDR2 FQGTGA. V lost 2 bases and J lost 0; bases outside the gene matches: 11. This CDR3 is CASSLLPGLAGSRSTDTQYF. CDR3 nucleotide sequence: TGTGCCAGCAGCTTACTTCCGGGACTAGCGGGGTCCCGGAGCACAGATACGCAGTATTTT.

CDR3 sequence: CASSLEGTGVTYGYTF. CDR3 DNA: TGTGCCAGCAGCTTGGAGGGGACAGGGGTAACCTATGGCTACACCTTC. The chain carries TRBV5-4 and TRBJ1-2, with 10 positions matching TRBD1. V gave up 0 bases and J gave up 4 bases; unmatched junction bases: 6. Germline lookup yields CDR1 SGHNT and CDR2 YYREEE (reference sequence). The CDR3 consists of 16 residues.

The genes are TRBV27 and TRBJ1-1; D is undetermined. In germline, CDR1 is MNHEY, CDR2 SMNVEV (reference sequence). The CDR3 consists of 16 residues. The V gene lost 5 bases and the J gene lost 3 bases, with 19 bases spanning the gap. This CDR3 reads CASSPSPGSVYTEAFF. CDR3 nucleotide sequence: TGTGCCAGCAGTCCCTCTCCAGGCTCAGTTTACACTGAAGCTTTCTTT.

The chain has TRBV5-1 and TRBJ2-7; the D gene is possibly TRBD1 (5 bases). Germline loops: CDR1 SGHRS, CDR2 YFSETQ. The CDR3 spans 13 residues. The V end lost 0 bases, the J end lost 3 bases, and 7 bases lay between the germline ends. The CDR3 nucleotides read TGCGCCAGCAGCTTGGGACAGTACTACGAGCAGTACTTC. Translation gives CASSLGQYYEQYF.

V usage is TRBV30 and J usage is TRBJ2-7, with 13 bases that match TRBD2. The V gene's germline CDR1 is GTSNPN and CDR2 SVGIG (reference sequence). CDR3 length: 17 amino acids. V trimming: 8 bases; J trimming: 2 bases; junction bases outside the gene matches: 15. The CDR3: CAGTNGTSGKRTYEQYF. CDR3 nucleotides: TGTGCCGGGACAAATGGGACTAGCGGGAAAAGGACCTACGAGCAGTACTTC.

The chain employs TRBV25-1 and TRBJ2-7; TRBD1 agrees at 11 bases. CDR1 is MGHDK, CDR2 SYGVNS, per germline. The CDR3 runs 14 residues. With 7 bases clipped from V and 6 bases from J, the junction kept 8 bases outside the gene matches. Here the CDR3 reads CASTRTGGFGEQYF. CDR3 sequence (DNA): TGTGCCAGCACCCGGACAGGGGGCTTCGGCGAGCAGTACTTC.

The genes are TRBV2 and TRBJ2-5; D possibly corresponds to TRBD2 (6 bases). Germline CDR1 and CDR2: SNHLY and FYNNEI. The CDR3 length is 16 residues. Trimming removed 3 bases at V and 5 bases at J, with 19 bases between. CDR3 coding DNA: TGTGCCAGCAGTGAGGTTCGGACTAAACCTCGGGAGACCCAGTACTTC. Translating gives CASSEVRTKPRETQYF. Together with reference TRBV2 and TRBJ2-5, the CDR3 gives the full variable domain: EPEVTQTPSHQVTQMGQEVILRCVPISNHLYFYWYRQILGQKVEFLVSFYNNEISEKSEIFDDQFSVERPDGSNFTLKIRSTKLEDSAMYFCASSEVRTKPRETQYFGPGTRLLVL.

The chain combines TRBV5-6 with TRBJ2-1; D is possibly TRBD2 (5 bases). This CDR3 region has 15 residues. Deletions cut 0 bases from V and 3 bases from J, with 10 bases between. CDR1 SGHDT and CDR2 YYEEEE come from the germline V gene. The CDR3 nucleotides are TGTGCCAGCAGCTTGGAGCCCGGGGTCTACAATGAGCAGTTCTTC. This translates into CASSLEPGVYNEQFF. The entire variable domain, with the rest obtained from reference TRBV5-6 and TRBJ2-1, is as follows: DAGVTQSPTHLIKTRGQQVTLRCSPKSGHDTVSWYQQALGQGPQFIFQYYEEEERQRGNFPDRFSGHQFPNYSSELNVNALLLGDSALYLCASSLEPGVYNEQFFGPGTRLTVL.

The CDR3 is CASSDLGRGTDTQYF. The CDR3 region has the DNA TGTGCCAGCAGTGACCTAGGGAGGGGCACAGATACGCAGTATTTT. The rearrangement uses TRBV6-4 and TRBJ2-3, with 7 nucleotides matching TRBD2. Germline V gene lookup returns CDR1 MRHNA and CDR2 SNTAGT. J lost 1 base, V lost 2 bases, and 3 bases had no gene match. This CDR3 has 15 residues.

The chain has TRBV7-9 and TRBJ1-3; a weak D match, TRBD1 (5 bases). With 5 bases removed from V and 2 bases from J, the gap between germline ends came to 13 bases. Germline V gene sequence: CDR1 SEHNR, CDR2 FQNEAQ (reference sequence). This CDR3 contains 15 residues. CDR3 in DNA: TGTGCCAGCAGCCACGATAAGGGGCCTGGAAACACCATATATTTT. Its translation is CASSHDKGPGNTIYF. Filled out from reference TRBV7-9 and TRBJ1-3, the complete variable domain reads DTGVSQNPRHKITKRGQNVTFRCDPISEHNRLYWYRQTLGQGPEFLTYFQNEAQLEKSRLLSDRFSAERPKGSFSTLEIQRTEQGDSAMYLCASSHDKGPGNTIYFGEGSWLTVV.